The 26 T cell receptor beta chains reported below all come from one sample, sequenced in a study of CD4 T cells in relation to SARS-CoV-2 and coronaviruses. Generated by immunoSEQ multiplex PCR, the TCRdb table keeps only in-frame clones and is missing some. The sample carries under 13,000 clones, about nine tenths recorded once. The sequenced sample was naive CD4+ T cells from PBMCs. Documented subset: naive CD4+ T cells isolated by negative enrichment. The receptors shown here come from an adult with COVID-19.

V and J are TRBV27 and TRBJ2-5; TRBD1 aligns across 7 bases. Per germline, CDR1 MNHEY and CDR2 SMNVEV (reference sequence). The length of the CDR3 is 15 residues. V gave up 6 bases and J gave up 2 bases; unmatched junction bases: 9. CDR3 bases: TGTGCCAGCAGCGTGGGGACAGTAAGTCAAGAGACCCAGTACTTC. Translated, it gives CASSVGTVSQETQYF.

V gene TRBV10-3 combines with J gene TRBJ2-2; perhaps TRBD2 as D (6 bases). CDR1 ENHRY and CDR2 SYGVKD come from the germline V gene. The CDR3 contains 13 residues. Trimming left V 10 bases short and J 5 bases short, with 14 bases between. The CDR3 sequence is CATAPGRTGELFF. CDR3 DNA sequence: TGTGCCACCGCGCCGGGGAGGACCGGGGAGCTGTTTTTT.

V gene TRBV4-3 combines with J gene TRBJ2-7, with 7 bases matching TRBD2. The trim removed 0 bases at V and 5 bases at J, leaving 10 bases unmatched. The CDR3 sequence is 16 residues long. Per germline, CDR1 LGHNA and CDR2 YSLEER. In DNA, the CDR3 is TGCGCCAGCAGCCAAGATCATCTCCCGGGAGGAGACGAGCAGTACTTC. Translation gives CASSQDHLPGGDEQYF.

CDR3 region: CASSLEGARTEAFF. In DNA form, the CDR3 reads TGCGCCAGCAGCCTCGAGGGGGCTCGGACTGAAGCTTTCTTT. This rearrangement joins TRBV5-1 to TRBJ1-1; 7 bases fit TRBD1. CDR3 length: 14 amino acids. V shed 4 bases and J 5 bases; nucleotides not matched to a gene: 8. In germline, CDR1 is SGHRS, CDR2 YFSETQ.

This chain connects TRBV19 to TRBJ2-3, with 9 bases identical to TRBD1. This CDR3 has 16 residues. The germline CDR1 and CDR2 sequences are LNHDA and SQIVND (reference sequence). V was clipped by 3 bases and J by 5 bases; unmatched bases: 9. The CDR3 region has the DNA TGTGCCAGTAGTATCTACAGGGGGCGAGTAGGAGATACGCAGTATTTT. This gives the protein CASSIYRGRVGDTQYF.

V and J are TRBV9 and TRBJ1-1; the D is unclear. CDR1 SGDLS and CDR2 YYNGEE come from the germline V gene. Trimming left V 0 bases short and J 4 bases short, with 13 bases between. The CDR3 contains 15 residues. The CDR3 spells CASSVEGIWGTEAFF. The CDR3 region has the DNA TGTGCCAGCAGCGTAGAGGGTATCTGGGGCACTGAAGCTTTCTTT. Drawing the rest from reference TRBV9 and TRBJ1-1, the complete variable domain is DSGVTQTPKHLITATGQRVTLRCSPRSGDLSVYWYQQSLDQGLQFLIQYYNGEERAKGNILERFSAQQFPDLHSELNLSSLELGDSALYFCASSVEGIWGTEAFFGQGTRLTVV.

J is TRBJ1-5 and V is TRBV15; D gene unclear. The CDR3 consists of 14 residues. The germline gives CDR1 LNHNV, CDR2 YYDKDF (reference sequence). With 3 bases removed from V and 2 bases from J, the gap between germline ends came to 8 bases. CDR3 coding DNA: TGTGCCACCAGCAGGTCGGGAGGCAATCAGCCCCAGCATTTT. Its protein is CATSRSGGNQPQHF.

The chain has TRBV4-1 and TRBJ1-2; D gene uncertain. The CDR3 covers 14 residues. Trimming took off 4 bases at V and 4 bases at J, with 13 bases between the two ends. Germline V gene lookup returns CDR1 MGHRA and CDR2 YSYEKL. The CDR3 sequence: CASSPPSGSYGYTF. The CDR3 bases are TGCGCCAGCAGCCCCCCTTCGGGGTCCTATGGCTACACCTTC.

This chain joins TRBV19 and TRBJ1-5; no clear D. CDR3 length: 14 amino acids. V lost 7 bases and J lost 1, with 11 bases in between. CDR1 LNHDA and CDR2 SQIVND come from the germline V gene (reference sequence). The CDR3 here is CASNRRESNQPQHF. The DNA of the CDR3 is TGTGCCAGTAATAGGCGGGAGAGCAATCAGCCCCAGCATTTT.

The chain links TRBV19 to TRBJ2-7; TRBD1 matches at 7 bases. With 8 bases clipped from V and 0 bases from J, the junction kept 7 bases outside the gene matches. Germline V CDR1 and CDR2: LNHDA, SQIVND (reference sequence). The CDR3 sequence is 14 residues long. The CDR3 coding sequence is TGTGCCAGTCGACTACAGGGGAGCTCCTACGAGCAGTACTTC. As protein: CASRLQGSSYEQYF.

The rearrangement joins TRBV10-3 to TRBJ2-6, with D unclear. Germline values: CDR1 ENHRY, CDR2 SYGVKD. Trimming pared 9 bases from V and 4 bases from J, leaving 7 bases between. The CDR3 is made up of 12 amino acids. The CDR3 nucleotides are TGTGCCATATTCTCCGGGGCCAACGTCCTGACTTTC. Translation: CAIFSGANVLTF.

The V and J genes are TRBV29-1 and TRBJ2-2, with a tentative D call TRBD2 (5 bases). CDR3 length: 13 residues. The ends were cut back, 6 bases at V and 2 bases at J, with 10 bases in the middle. The germline V gene encodes CDR1 SQVTM and CDR2 ANQGSEA. CDR3 sequence: CSVSEGNTGELFF. The CDR3 nucleotides are TGCAGCGTCAGCGAGGGAAACACCGGGGAGCTGTTTTTT.

The chain recombines TRBV5-4 with TRBJ2-3, with TRBD1 matching over 8 bases. Losses at the gene ends were 3 bases for V and 0 bases for J; bases not matched to a gene: 12. Germline V gene data show CDR1 as SGHNT and CDR2 as YYREEE (reference sequence). CDR3 length: 18 amino acids. In nucleotides, the CDR3 is TGTGCCAGCAGCTCCACGGACAGGGCCCAAGGTAGCACAGATACGCAGTATTTT. This sequence encodes CASSSTDRAQGSTDTQYF.

The V gene is TRBV5-1, the J gene TRBJ2-3; perhaps TRBD1 as D (6 bases). CDR3 length equals 15 residues. Trimming cost V 2 bases and J 4 bases, with 14 bases left between them. Germline loops: CDR1 SGHRS, CDR2 YFSETQ. CDR3 protein: CASSFQGNQADTQYF. The CDR3, as DNA: TGCGCCAGCAGCTTCCAGGGGAACCAGGCAGATACGCAGTATTTT.

V is TRBV9 and J is TRBJ2-3; 9 bases line up with TRBD2. The V and J ends lost 0 bases and 2 bases, in that order; junction bases with no gene match: 4. The germline V gene has CDR1 SGDLS and CDR2 YYNGEE. CDR3 length: 16 amino acids. The CDR3 bases are TGTGCCAGCAGCGTAGAAGCGGGGGGACCCACAGATACGCAGTATTTT. Its protein product is CASSVEAGGPTDTQYF.

In this sample, this clone turned up once. The chain uses TRBV6-5 and TRBJ1-6, with D possibly being TRBD1 (5 bases). The CDR3 is 14 residues long. In germline, CDR1 is MNHEY, CDR2 SVGAGI. Trimming removed 9 bases from V and 8 bases from J, with 17 bases in between. In DNA, the CDR3 is TGTGCCAGTTCCGGGACTTGGGGGGATTCACCCCTCCACTTT. It codes for CASSGTWGDSPLHF.

This chain uses TRBV19 with TRBJ2-5; TRBD2 matches at 13 bases. Per germline, CDR1 LNHDA and CDR2 SQIVND (reference sequence). V shed 5 bases, J shed 6 bases, and the junction held 6 bases outside the gene matches. CDR3 size: 15 residues. The DNA of the CDR3 is TGTGCCAGTAGTCCGACTAGCGGGGGGCCCAAGACCCAGTACTTC. Amino acids: CASSPTSGGPKTQYF.

The chain carries TRBV7-9 and TRBJ1-1; 8 positions match TRBD1. V shed 5 bases and J 5 bases; nucleotides not matched to a gene: 7. The V gene's germline CDR1 is SEHNR and CDR2 FQNEAQ (reference sequence). CDR3 size: 14 residues. As DNA, the CDR3 is TGTGCCAGCAGCCAGACAGGGGTTCTAACTGAAGCTTTCTTT. This codes for CASSQTGVLTEAFF.

The chain combines TRBV5-4 with TRBJ1-2; maybe TRBD1 (6 bases). The length of the CDR3 is 13 residues. CDR1 SGHNT and CDR2 YYREEE come from the germline V gene (reference sequence). Trimming stripped 1 base from V and 8 bases from J, with 12 bases between. CDR3 nucleotide sequence: TGTGCCAGCAGCTTGAGGGGGGTGGAGGGCTACACCTTC. It translates to CASSLRGVEGYTF. Complete variable domain (other parts from reference TRBV5-4 and TRBJ1-2): ETGVTQSPTHLIKTRGQQVTLRCSSQSGHNTVSWYQQALGQGPQFIFQYYREEENGRGNFPPRFSGLQFPNYSSELNVNALELDDSALYLCASSLRGVEGYTFGSGTRLTVV.

CDR3 nucleotide sequence: TGTGCCAGCAGCCTGTACACCGGGACAAATAGCGGGGAGCTGTTTTTT. Translation gives CASSLYTGTNSGELFF. This rearrangement joins TRBV7-9 to TRBJ2-2, with D tentatively TRBD1 (6 bases). The CDR3 sequence is 16 residues long. The germline CDR1 and CDR2 sequences are SEHNR and FQNEAQ (reference sequence). Trimming cost V 5 bases and J 7 bases, with 20 bases left between them.

The chain combines TRBV6-5 with TRBJ1-2, with 8 bases identical to TRBD1. In germline, CDR1 is MNHEY, CDR2 SVGAGI. The CDR3 is 14 amino acids. The J segment lost 8 bases and the V segment lost 2 bases, leaving 7 bases of the junction unmatched. CDR3 coding DNA: TGTGCCAGCAGTTACGTTGGACAGGGTCGCGGCTACACCTTC. This translates into CASSYVGQGRGYTF.

J is TRBJ2-7 and V is TRBV18, with 7 bases that match TRBD1. Per the germline V gene, CDR1 is KGHSH and CDR2 is LQKENI. With 1 base clipped from V and 5 bases from J, the junction kept 5 bases outside the gene matches. This CDR3 is built from 14 residues. The CDR3 region has the DNA TGTGCCAGCTCACCACAACAGGGGAAAGACGAGCAGTACTTC. It yields the protein CASSPQQGKDEQYF. Looking up the rest from reference TRBV18 and TRBJ2-7 gives the full variable domain: NAGVMQNPRHLVRRRGQEARLRCSPMKGHSHVYWYRQLPEEGLKFMVYLQKENIIDESGMPKERFSAEFPKEGPSILRIQQVVRGDSAAYFCASSPQQGKDEQYFGPGTRLTVT.

CDR3 sequence (DNA): TGTGCCAGCAGCTTATACGGGACAGGGGAAGAAAAACTGTTTTTT. Translating gives CASSLYGTGEEKLFF. V usage is TRBV11-3 and J usage is TRBJ1-4; 10 bases are a match to TRBD1. This CDR3 is 15 amino acids long. Germline V CDR1 and CDR2: SGHNT, YENEEA. After removal of 2 bases from V and 8 bases from J, the junction contained 5 bases not matched to a gene.

V is TRBV11-2 and J is TRBJ2-1; D unresolved. CDR1 SGHAT and CDR2 FQNNGV come from the germline V gene. V lost 3 bases and J lost 1, with 13 bases in between. CDR3 size: 16 residues. CDR3 in DNA: TGTGCCAGCAGCTTTGAGTTTCTAGATTCCTACAATGAGCAGTTCTTC. This gives the protein CASSFEFLDSYNEQFF.

The chain employs TRBV30 and TRBJ1-5, with 9 bases identical to TRBD1. V dropped 1 base and J dropped 6; count of bases not matched to a gene: 10. CDR1 and CDR2 (germline): GTSNPN, SVGIG (reference sequence). The length of the CDR3 is 16 residues. The CDR3 sequence: CAWSAGQGDLSQPQHF. CDR3 nucleotides: TGTGCCTGGAGTGCGGGACAGGGTGATTTGAGTCAGCCCCAGCATTTT.

The chain employs TRBV5-1 and TRBJ1-5, with D hard to call. Per germline, CDR1 SGHRS and CDR2 YFSETQ. Trimming shortened V by 4 bases and J by 3 bases, and 14 bases separated the two germline ends. The CDR3 covers 15 residues. CDR3 DNA sequence: TGCGCCAGCAGCCAAATACCGGGTCCCAATCAGCCCCAGCATTTT. Its protein is CASSQIPGPNQPQHF.